The T cell receptor (beta chain) described here comes from a study of blood T cell repertoires in COVID-19. Study-wide background: The United States, Italy and Spain were the sources of the acute and convalescent COVID-19 samples. Nucleic acid was either cDNA or gDNA, and it came from T cells, B-cell-depleted T cells, or PBMCs.

This CDR3 has 16 amino acids. The germline gives CDR1 SGHTA, CDR2 FQGTGA. V gave up 2 bases and J gave up 2 bases, with 13 bases separating them. This clone was seen just once. As originally analysed: The authors estimated nucleated cell counts from reference gene primer amplification. Profiled with immunoSEQ multiplex PCR; TCRdb holds only in-frame clones, not every one. The V and J calls and clone size were taken over from that table, and D and trimming were inferred from the DNA. The sample has a few hundred thousand clones, roughly 90% seen once. This chain links TRBV7-3 with TRBJ2-1, with TRBD2 as a possible D gene (6 bases). Material: peripheral blood. The sequence came from a woman aged 40 to 50 who had recovered from COVID-19. CDR3 in amino acids: CASSLSPLAPYNEQFF. Here the CDR3 DNA reads TGTGCCAGCAGCTTATCCCCTCTAGCGCCCTACAATGAGCAGTTCTTC.